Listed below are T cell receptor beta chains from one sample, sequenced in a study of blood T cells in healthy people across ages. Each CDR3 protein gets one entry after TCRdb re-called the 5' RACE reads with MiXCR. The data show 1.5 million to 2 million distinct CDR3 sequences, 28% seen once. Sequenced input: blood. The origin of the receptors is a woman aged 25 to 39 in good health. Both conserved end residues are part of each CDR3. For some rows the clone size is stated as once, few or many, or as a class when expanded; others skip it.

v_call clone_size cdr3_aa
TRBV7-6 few CASSSLSAGSYNEQFF
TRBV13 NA CASSSTVRGQLYGYTF
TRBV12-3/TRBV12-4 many CASTGEVVYNEQFF
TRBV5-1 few CASSLGTILHTDTQYF
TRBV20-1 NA CSARNDRVGTETQYF
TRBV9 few CASSPSGARTDTQYF
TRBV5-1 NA CASSLDRGVGYEQYF
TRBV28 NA CASGIGRTYEQYF
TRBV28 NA CASRTGVAGNTIYF
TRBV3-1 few CASSLLVAGYDEQFF
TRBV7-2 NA CASSLYGRGAGELFF
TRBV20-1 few CSARGRLATTDTQYF
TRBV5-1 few CASSPGGVWTGRVGYGYTF
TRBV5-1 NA CASTAPVGEGRKNIQYF
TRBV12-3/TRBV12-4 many CASRPRDSGDSYEQYF
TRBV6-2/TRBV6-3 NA CASTETGKEDYGYTF
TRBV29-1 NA CSVDRGVRNEQFF
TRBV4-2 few CASSQDWGTKEKLFF
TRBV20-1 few CSASDQYQETQYF
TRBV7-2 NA CASASRGDQPQHF
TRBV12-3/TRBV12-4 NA CASSSAPLAGVSDAQYF
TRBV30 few CAATSGRGEQFF
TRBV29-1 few CSFEGATRYSTTQYF
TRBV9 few CASSVALAGGGNEQFF
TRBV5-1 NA CASSHRPGQGTYNEQFF
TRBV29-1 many CSVNRDTEAFF